Each of the 30 T cell receptor beta chains below was sequenced from the same sample in a study of beta chain features in type 1 diabetes. Every isolated RNA sample was fully reverse transcribed, so sequencing captured expressed TCRB transcripts. Sequencing used immunoSEQ multiplex PCR; TCRdb keeps in-frame clones, though not all of them. The table shows roughly 500,000 clones, with roughly 11% occurring only once. The sequenced sample consisted of naive CD4+ T cells from blood. The receptor source for this set is a woman between 18 and 29 years old in good health.

The J gene is TRBJ2-7, the V gene TRBV28, with D uncertain. Germline lookup yields CDR1 MDHEN and CDR2 SYDVKM. Trimming cost V 4 bases and J 0 bases, with 7 bases left between them. The CDR3 totals 13 residues. CDR3 sequence: CASSSPSSYEQYV. CDR3 coding DNA: TGTGCCAGCAGTTCCCCGAGCTCCTACGAGCAGTACGTC.

V gene TRBV14 combines with J gene TRBJ2-7, with 7 positions matching TRBD1. The germline V gene has CDR1 SGHDN and CDR2 FVKESK. The trim removed 7 bases at V and 0 bases at J, leaving 6 bases unmatched. The length of the CDR3 is 14 residues. CDR3 loop: CASTRQGSSYEQYV. The DNA of the CDR3 is TGTGCCAGCACACGACAGGGAAGCTCCTACGAGCAGTACGTC.

This chain uses TRBV7-2 with TRBJ2-7; D perhaps matches TRBD2 (6 bases). This CDR3 comprises 12 residues. V was shortened by 6 bases and J by 6 bases, with 12 bases between the two germline ends. Germline loops: CDR1 SGHTA, CDR2 FQGNSA. This CDR3 is CASSFLAREQYF. For the CDR3, the DNA is TGTGCCAGCAGTTTCCTAGCGCGCGAGCAGTACTTC.

J is TRBJ2-1 and V is TRBV29-1; 8 bases align to TRBD2. V trimming: 8 bases; J trimming: 4 bases; junction bases outside the gene matches: 1. Germline CDR1 SQVTM, CDR2 ANQGSEA. The CDR3 consists of 11 residues. In nucleotides, the CDR3 is TGCAGCAGCGGGGGTTACAATGAGCAGTTCTTC. This sequence encodes CSSGGYNEQFF.

This chain uses TRBV29-1 with TRBJ1-3, with D unresolved. This CDR3 has 13 amino acids. The V gene lost 6 bases and the J gene lost 4 bases, with 13 bases spanning the gap. The germline gives CDR1 SQVTM, CDR2 ANQGSEA. The CDR3 sequence is CSVGRGAGNTIYF. The CDR3 nucleotides read TGCAGCGTCGGACGAGGAGCAGGAAACACCATATATTTT.

This clone appeared a few times. V and J are TRBV28 and TRBJ1-4; no firm D call. Germline V gene sequence: CDR1 MDHEN, CDR2 SYDVKM. CDR3 size: 12 residues. V lost 1 base and J 7 bases, leaving 4 bases between the germline ends. The CDR3 sequence is CASSLSAEKLFF. CDR3 DNA sequence: TGTGCCAGCAGTTTATCAGCTGAAAAACTGTTTTTT. Looking up the rest from reference TRBV28 and TRBJ1-4 gives the full variable domain: DVKVTQSSRYLVKRTGEKVFLECVQDMDHENMFWYRQDPGLGLRLIYFSYDVKMKEKGDIPEGYSVSREKKERFSLILESASTNQTSMYLCASSLSAEKLFFGSGTQLSVL.

This clone came up a few times. Here the CDR3 DNA reads TGTGCCTGGAGTCCTTTAGCGGGGAGGTACAATGAGCAGTTCTTC. This gives the protein CAWSPLAGRYNEQFF. The chain is built from TRBV30 and TRBJ2-1; 8 bases match TRBD2. There are 15 residues in the CDR3. V was pared by 2 bases and J by 4 bases, with 7 bases of the junction left unmatched. Per germline, CDR1 GTSNPN and CDR2 SVGIG (reference sequence).

This clone appeared a few times. V usage is TRBV13 and J usage is TRBJ1-6; D not resolved. This CDR3 is 13 amino acids long. Germline CDR1 PRHDT, CDR2 FYEKMQ (reference sequence). The V end was cut by 2 bases, the J end by 6 bases, with 5 bases between. The CDR3 sequence is CASSLKVNSPLHF. The CDR3 DNA is TGTGCCAGCAGCTTAAAAGTTAATTCACCCCTCCACTTT. Full variable domain (rest looked up from reference TRBV13 and TRBJ1-6): AAGVIQSPRHLIKEKRETATLKCYPIPRHDTVYWYQQGPGQDPQFLISFYEKMQSDKGSIPDRFSAQQFSDYHSELNMSSLELGDSALYFCASSLKVNSPLHFGNGTRLTVT.

A few counts support this clone. This chain uses TRBV7-8 with TRBJ2-7; D possibly corresponds to TRBD2 (6 bases). The V and J ends lost 0 bases and 6 bases respectively, with 15 bases between them. The CDR3 has 15 amino acids. Germline loops: CDR1 SGHVS, CDR2 FQNEAQ. The chain's CDR3 is CASSLAWRGRGEQYF. CDR3 DNA sequence: TGTGCCAGCAGCTTAGCTTGGCGGGGACGTGGCGAGCAGTACTTC.

This clone was observed a handful of times. V and J are TRBV15 and TRBJ2-1; 10 nucleotides line up with TRBD1. The CDR3 length is 17 residues. The junction had 8 bases not matched to a gene; V was cut back by 3 bases and J by 3 bases. From germline, CDR1 is LNHNV and CDR2 YYDKDF (reference sequence). Here the CDR3 reads CATSSTSGTGVYNEQFF. In DNA form, the CDR3 reads TGTGCCACCAGCAGCACTTCCGGGACAGGGGTCTACAATGAGCAGTTCTTC.

The chain employs TRBV7-9 and TRBJ2-3, with D possibly being TRBD1 (6 bases). The CDR3 covers 15 residues. Trimming cost V 4 bases and J 1 base, with 12 bases left between them. Germline assignment: CDR1 SEHNR and CDR2 FQNEAQ (reference sequence). This CDR3 is CASSSRPGGTDTQYF. CDR3 in DNA: TGTGCCAGCAGCTCCAGGCCAGGGGGCACAGATACGCAGTATTTT.

This clone was recorded a few times. The chain is built from TRBV5-4 and TRBJ2-4; 7 bases match TRBD2. Germline V gene sequence: CDR1 SGHNT, CDR2 YYREEE (reference sequence). With 0 bases clipped from V and 8 bases from J, the junction kept 14 bases outside the gene matches. CDR3 size: 17 residues. The CDR3 nucleotides read TGTGCCAGCAGCTTGGGGTCCCTAGCGGCGGGGAGGGACATTCAGTACTTC. Translated: CASSLGSLAAGRDIQYF.

This clone was found many times. The chain carries TRBV23-1 and TRBJ2-7, with TRBD1 matching over 7 bases. TRBV23-1 falls under the ORF class, with uncertain function. J was trimmed by 3 bases and V by 2 bases; bases with no gene match: 10. The CDR3 has 16 amino acids. CDR3 sequence: CASSQESGTDRYEQYV. CDR3 sequence (DNA): TGCGCCAGCAGTCAAGAGTCCGGGACAGACCGCTACGAGCAGTACGTC.

This chain links TRBV29-1 with TRBJ2-1; D not resolved. The V end was cut by 5 bases, the J end by 3 bases, with 8 bases between. There are 12 residues in the CDR3. Germline lookup yields CDR1 SQVTM and CDR2 ANQGSEA. The CDR3 region is CSVRHSYNEQFF. CDR3 in DNA: TGCAGCGTTCGTCACAGCTACAATGAGCAGTTCTTC.

V is TRBV7-3 and J is TRBJ2-2; 7 nucleotides agree with TRBD2. Per the germline V gene, CDR1 is SGHTA and CDR2 is FQGTGA. The CDR3 runs to 15 residues. The V segment lost 5 bases and the J segment 0 bases; nucleotides outside the gene matches: 3. CDR3 nucleotide sequence: TGTGCCAGCAGCGTTAGCGGGCCGAACACCGGGGAGCTGTTTTTT. This translates into CASSVSGPNTGELFF.

The rearrangement links TRBV9 to TRBJ2-7; TRBD1 is a possible D gene (5 bases). CDR3 length: 16 amino acids. Deletions cut 0 bases from V and 2 bases from J, with 15 bases between. Germline CDR1 is SGDLS and CDR2 is YYNGEE. CDR3 nucleotides: TGTGCCAGCAGCGTAGACGGCAGGGTGTCGCCCTACGAGCAGTACTTC. Translating it yields CASSVDGRVSPYEQYF. Filled out from reference TRBV9 and TRBJ2-7, the complete variable domain reads DSGVTQTPKHLITATGQRVTLRCSPRSGDLSVYWYQQSLDQGLQFLIQYYNGEERAKGNILERFSAQQFPDLHSELNLSSLELGDSALYFCASSVDGRVSPYEQYFGPGTRLTVT.

This clone was detected only a few times. CDR3 amino acids: CASSLARGQGLYNEQFF. The CDR3 region has the DNA TGTGCCAGCAGCTTAGCGCGGGGACAGGGATTGTACAATGAGCAGTTCTTC. The V gene is TRBV7-9, the J gene TRBJ2-1, with 9 bases lining up with TRBD1. Germline CDR1 and CDR2: SEHNR and FQNEAQ (reference sequence). This CDR3 is 17 amino acids long. V was clipped by 0 bases and J by 4 bases; unmatched bases: 7.

This clone turned up a few times. The V call is TRBV7-8, the J call TRBJ2-3, with 8 bases matching TRBD1. The J segment lost 4 bases and the V segment lost 1 base, leaving 10 bases of the junction unmatched. Germline CDR1 reads SGHVS; CDR2 reads FQNEAQ. The CDR3 contains 17 residues. In DNA form, the CDR3 reads TGTGCCAGCAGCTTAGTCAGGACAGGGAGGTTCTCAGATACGCAGTATTTT. Translation: CASSLVRTGRFSDTQYF.

The genes are TRBV4-3 and TRBJ1-2; D is uncertain. CDR3 length: 14 amino acids. Germline CDR1 is LGHNA and CDR2 is YSLEER. The ends were cut back, 0 bases at V and 8 bases at J, with 13 bases in the middle. The CDR3, as DNA: TGCGCCAGCAGCCAAGACGTCGTTTTGTTGGGCTACACCTTC. Amino acid sequence: CASSQDVVLLGYTF.

The sample holds one count of this clone. J is TRBJ1-1 and V is TRBV19; D is unresolved. The CDR3 contains 13 residues. Per germline, CDR1 LNHDA and CDR2 SQIVND (reference sequence). With 5 bases removed from V and 4 bases from J, the gap between germline ends came to 11 bases. For the CDR3, the DNA is TGTGCCAGTAGTTGGGTAGTTGGCACTGAAGCTTTCTTT. Amino acids: CASSWVVGTEAFF.

The V and J genes are TRBV30 and TRBJ1-1; 7 nucleotides align to TRBD1. J gave up 4 bases and V 2 bases, and 7 bases lay outside the gene matches. There are 14 residues in the CDR3. Germline CDR1 GTSNPN, CDR2 SVGIG (reference sequence). The CDR3 nucleotides are TGTGCCTGGAGTACCCGACAGGGTTTCACTGAAGCTTTCTTT. This gives the protein CAWSTRQGFTEAFF.

This clone has a handful of counts. The chain employs TRBV29-1 and TRBJ2-7; 7 nucleotides agree with TRBD1. Germline CDR1 reads SQVTM; CDR2 reads ANQGSEA. Unmatched junction bases numbered 4, after V lost 7 bases and J lost 4 bases. The CDR3 is 11 residues long. CDR3 amino acids: CSAGDRYEQYF. Written as DNA, the CDR3 is TGCAGCGCAGGGGACAGATACGAGCAGTACTTC.

This clone was seen a handful of times. The chain has TRBV5-1 and TRBJ2-1, with TRBD1 matching over 7 bases. CDR1 SGHRS and CDR2 YFSETQ come from the germline V gene. The CDR3 is made up of 15 amino acids. With 0 bases clipped from V and 4 bases from J, the junction kept 4 bases outside the gene matches. The CDR3 region has the DNA TGCGCCAGCAGCTTGGATGAGGGGGCGTACAATGAGCAGTTCTTC. Translation gives CASSLDEGAYNEQFF.

This clone was observed a few times. This chain joins TRBV7-9 and TRBJ2-3; TRBD2 aligns across 8 bases. This CDR3 contains 16 residues. After removal of 4 bases from V and 3 bases from J, the junction contained 9 bases not matched to a gene. Per the germline V gene, CDR1 is SEHNR and CDR2 is FQNEAQ (reference sequence). The CDR3 DNA reads TGTGCCAGCAGCTCCCCTTGGGAGCGGGGGACAGATACGCAGTATTTT. Translating gives CASSSPWERGTDTQYF.

This clone was picked up a small number of times. The rearrangement links TRBV19 to TRBJ1-1, with D maybe TRBD1 (5 bases). The CDR3 is 13 amino acids. V dropped 4 bases and J dropped 5 bases, with 11 bases sitting between them. The germline gives CDR1 LNHDA, CDR2 SQIVND (reference sequence). In DNA form, the CDR3 reads TGTGCCAGTAGTACCGGAGGGGCAACTGAAGCTTTCTTT. Encoded protein: CASSTGGATEAFF.

This rearrangement joins TRBV5-4 to TRBJ1-1, with D possibly being TRBD1 (6 bases). Trimming took off 2 bases at V and 0 bases at J, with 11 bases between the two ends. The germline V gene encodes CDR1 SGHNT and CDR2 YYREEE (reference sequence). The CDR3 is made up of 15 amino acids. The CDR3 reads CASSFPGAMNTEAFF. The CDR3 DNA reads as TGTGCCAGCAGCTTTCCAGGGGCCATGAACACTGAAGCTTTCTTT.

This clone was seen more than once but under ten times. The chain employs TRBV4-2 and TRBJ2-5, with 8 bases that match TRBD2. This CDR3 spans 16 amino acids. V was clipped by 4 bases and J by 2 bases; unmatched bases: 9. Germline V gene sequence: CDR1 LGHNA, CDR2 YNFKEQ. The CDR3 loop reads CASSRPGLGSQETQYF. In DNA form, the CDR3 reads TGTGCCAGCAGCCGCCCGGGACTAGGGTCACAAGAGACCCAGTACTTC.

This clone was seen a handful of times. This sequence joins TRBV5-1 and TRBJ1-1; D call uncertain. Per germline, CDR1 SGHRS and CDR2 YFSETQ. This CDR3 has 11 residues. V dropped 3 bases and J dropped 2 bases, with 2 bases sitting between them. CDR3 bases: TGCGCCAGCAGCTCTAACACTGAAGCTTTCTTT. Amino acids: CASSSNTEAFF. The variable domain in full, completed from reference TRBV5-1 and TRBJ1-1, reads KAGVTQTPRYLIKTRGQQVTLSCSPISGHRSVSWYQQTPGQGLQFLFEYFSETQRNKGNFPGRFSGRQFSNSRSEMNVSTLELGDSALYLCASSSNTEAFFGQGTRLTVV.

This clone was counted between two and nine times. The rearrangement joins TRBV9 to TRBJ2-7, with TRBD1 matching 11 bases. The germline CDR1 and CDR2 sequences are SGDLS and YYNGEE. V lost 0 bases, J lost 1 base, and 9 bases stayed unmatched. The CDR3 loop spans 18 amino acids. The CDR3 nucleotides read TGTGCCAGCAGCGTAGGGACAGGGGGCCCTATAAAGTCCTACGAGCAGTACTTC. Translation gives CASSVGTGGPIKSYEQYF. The full variable domain, with the rest looked up from reference TRBV9 and TRBJ2-7, is DSGVTQTPKHLITATGQRVTLRCSPRSGDLSVYWYQQSLDQGLQFLIQYYNGEERAKGNILERFSAQQFPDLHSELNLSSLELGDSALYFCASSVGTGGPIKSYEQYFGPGTRLTVT.

This clone occurred a few times. The chain has TRBV7-2 and TRBJ1-2, with D possibly being TRBD1 (6 bases). The CDR3 extends over 13 amino acids. V dropped 5 bases and J dropped 4 bases, with 11 bases sitting between them. Germline CDR1 and CDR2: SGHTA and FQGNSA. CDR3 region: CASSPDSSYGYTF. The CDR3 nucleotides are TGTGCCAGCAGCCCGGACAGTAGCTATGGCTACACCTTC. Full variable domain (missing parts from reference TRBV7-2 and TRBJ1-2): GAGVSQSPSNKVTEKGKDVELRCDPISGHTALYWYRQSLGQGLEFLIYFQGNSAPDKSGLPSDRFSAERTGGSVSTLTIQRTQQEDSAVYLCASSPDSSYGYTFGSGTRLTVV.